The present T cell receptor (beta chain) was sequenced within a study of OX40 agonist ivuxolimab in advanced cancers. Overall study: Those treated in dose escalation had hepatocellular carcinoma, melanoma, renal cell cancer or head and neck cancer. Findings and caveats of the study: Low levels of normalized T-cell clonal expansion also appeared in some nonresponders. The study observed clonal expansion of CD4+ and CD8+ blood T cells by week 6 at 0.1 to 3.0 mg/kg.

Worth noting for this clone: Its specificity is not known.

Sequenced by immunoSEQ multiplex PCR; TCRdb stores in-frame clones only, minus some. The sample records roughly 100,000 clones, about four fifths being singletons. Germline CDR1 reads MNHNS; CDR2 reads SASEGT. V was cut by 6 bases and J by 1 base, with 9 bases left in between. This CDR3 region has 14 residues. The chain recombines TRBV6-1 with TRBJ1-4; D gene unclear. The sequence was obtained from an adult with an advanced solid tumor such as melanoma, head and neck, liver or kidney cancer. Sequenced material: CD4+ or CD8+ T cells sorted from blood, taken in a trial of the OX40 agonist ivuxolimab. The CDR3 loop reads CASRRTQTNEKLFF. The DNA for the CDR3 is TGTGCCAGCAGGAGGACCCAAACTAATGAAAAACTGTTTTTT.